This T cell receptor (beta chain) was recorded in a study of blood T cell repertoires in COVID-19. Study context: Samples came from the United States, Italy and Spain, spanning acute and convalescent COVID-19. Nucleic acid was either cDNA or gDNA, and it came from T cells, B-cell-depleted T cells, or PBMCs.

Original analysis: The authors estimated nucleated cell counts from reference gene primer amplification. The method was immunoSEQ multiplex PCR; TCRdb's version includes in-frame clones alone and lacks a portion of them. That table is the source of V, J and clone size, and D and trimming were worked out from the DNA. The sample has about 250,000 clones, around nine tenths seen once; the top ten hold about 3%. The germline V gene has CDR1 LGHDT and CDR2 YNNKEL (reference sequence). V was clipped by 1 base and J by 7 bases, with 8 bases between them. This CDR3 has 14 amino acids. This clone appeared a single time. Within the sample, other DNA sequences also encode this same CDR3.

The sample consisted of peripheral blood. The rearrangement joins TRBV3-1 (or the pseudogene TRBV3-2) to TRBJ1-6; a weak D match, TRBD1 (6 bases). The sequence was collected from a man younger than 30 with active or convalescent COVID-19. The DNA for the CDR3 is TGTGCCAGCAGCCAAGGGACAGAAAATTCACCCCTCCACTTT. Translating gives CASSQGTENSPLHF.